This is a list of T cell receptor beta chains from one sample in a study of blood T cell repertoires in COVID-19. Assay: immunoSEQ multiplex PCR; the TCRdb copy retains only in-frame clones and omits some. The sample consists of roughly 250,000 clones, around 87% of them appearing once. Sample: PBMCs or T cells enriched from blood (not recorded which). The receptors stem from a woman aged 30 to 39 with acute COVID-19. Both conserved end residues are part of each CDR3. The order of the fields is V gene, J gene, CDR3 protein.

>TRBV10-2|TRBJ1-2
CASSSGTGVGYTF
>TRBV2|TRBJ1-4
CASSEPGQITTNEKLFF
>TRBV4-1|TRBJ2-5
CASSQVLAGGETQYF
>TRBV7-9|TRBJ2-7
CASSSTSGRYSYEQYF
>TRBV19|TRBJ1-1
CASRALQVLGNTEAFF
>TRBV7-9|TRBJ1-2
CASTPRRTFQAYGYTF
>TRBV4-1|TRBJ1-5
CARGTGGSSNQPQHF
>TRBV19|TRBJ2-1
CASSISRDNEQFF
>TRBV28|TRBJ1-2
CASSLRGQGVNGYTF
>TRBV28|TRBJ2-7
CASSFPGSYEQYF
>TRBV11-2|TRBJ1-6
CASSLVTGSNSPLHF
>TRBV4-2|TRBJ1-6
CASSQEGGAYNSPLHF
>TRBV15|TRBJ2-7
CATSRDHPSGSYEQYF
>TRBV7-2|TRBJ2-5
CASSLWRGRYQETQYF
>TRBV29-1|TRBJ1-1
CSVDDRTVTNTEAFF
>TRBV7-9|TRBJ1-2
CASSLGGGYTF
>TRBV29-1|TRBJ2-5
CSVLRGFPETQYF
>TRBV28|TRBJ1-1
CASSLFAGANTEAFF
>TRBV11-2|TRBJ2-5
CASSLALRRETQYF
>TRBV6-4|TRBJ2-6
CASTNGSGANVLTF
>TRBV19|TRBJ2-7
CASSIDFQGAEQYF
>TRBV7-9|TRBJ2-5
CASSSRLAGAGETQYF
>TRBV5-1|TRBJ2-2
CASSWGQGVSELFF
>TRBV3-1/TRBV3-2|TRBJ2-2
CASSQGPGGTGGELFF
>TRBV5-5|TRBJ2-7
CASSTTSGNYYEQYF
>TRBV6-5|TRBJ1-1
CASSSTTLRTEAFF
>TRBV28|TRBJ2-2
CASTPGSLNTGELFF
>TRBV4-3|TRBJ1-4
CASSHGTENEKLFF
>TRBV4-1|TRBJ1-6
CASRPTSGTGGFSPLHF
>TRBV6-5|TRBJ2-1
CASRSQQGTDEQFF
>TRBV28|TRBJ2-3
CASSFGGRALGADTQYF
>TRBV18|TRBJ1-6
CASSPDRNSPLHF
>TRBV9|TRBJ1-2
CASSPGLNYGYTF
>TRBV2|TRBJ2-3
CASSPVAGGPPPDTQYF
>TRBV7-3|TRBJ1-2
CASSSRTGVTNYGYTF
>TRBV7-9|TRBJ2-7
CASSHGETGHSYEQYF
>TRBV18|TRBJ1-5
CASSLRASNQPQHF
>TRBV29-1|TRBJ1-1
CSVSRGTNTEAFF
>TRBV6-1|TRBJ1-6
CASSEEGTGYSPLHF
>TRBV19|TRBJ2-1
CASSIVGVADEQFF
>TRBV6-1|TRBJ1-2
CASSERGSGGYTF
>TRBV19|TRBJ2-3
CASSIKGQLTDTQYF
>TRBV7-9|TRBJ2-1
CASSLEMGSSYNEQFF
>TRBV28|TRBJ1-4
CASATGGTNEKLFF
>TRBV19|TRBJ2-7
CASSHLGSGGAYEQYF
>TRBV5-1|TRBJ1-4
CASRYGPREGGKLFF